This T cell receptor beta chain originates from a study of blood T cell repertoires in COVID-19. Study-level background: Donors in the United States, Italy and Spain gave samples during acute or convalescent COVID-19.

Produced via immunoSEQ multiplex PCR; TCRdb's table is partial and in-frame only. The table includes some 120,000 clones, more than 80% detected once. The junction had 5 bases not matched to a gene; V was cut back by 0 bases and J by 5 bases. CDR3 length: 15 amino acids. Germline CDR1 is SGHRS and CDR2 is YFSETQ. The chain couples TRBV5-1 to TRBJ2-7; 10 bases agree with TRBD2. The sample consisted of peripheral blood. The clonotype was recovered from a man in his sixties or seventies with active or convalescent COVID-19. CDR3 region: CASSLGLAGLNEQYF. In nucleotides, the CDR3 is TGCGCCAGCAGCTTGGGACTAGCGGGCTTGAACGAGCAGTACTTC. Full variable domain (remainder filled in from reference TRBV5-1 and TRBJ2-7): KAGVTQTPRYLIKTRGQQVTLSCSPISGHRSVSWYQQTPGQGLQFLFEYFSETQRNKGNFPGRFSGRQFSNSRSEMNVSTLELGDSALYLCASSLGLAGLNEQYFGPGTRLTVT.